The clone carrying this T cell receptor beta chain was counted a single time. What it recognizes is unknown. The sample originates from a study of post-analysis software for immune sequencing data. Study-level background: In terms of disease course, relapsing-remitting, secondary progressive and progressive-relapsing multiple sclerosis were included. Study conclusions and caveats: Normalized Chao1 diversity in multiple sclerosis patients fell significantly below that of controls. In patients, roughly 5 TRBV segments were more frequent than in controls, with TRBV5-6, TRBV5-1 and TRBV20-1 among them.

Researchers reported that TCR beta cDNA libraries carried unique molecular identifiers. The T cell input of about 0.85 to 10 million gave about 500,000 cDNA molecules. TCRdb re-analysed the PCR reads in MiXCR, keeping a single row per CDR3 protein. Of 740,000 or so distinct CDR3 sequences in the sample, around 50% were seen once. V lost 0 bases, J lost 7 bases, and 14 bases lay in between. CDR3 length: 15 amino acids. Germline V gene sequence: CDR1 SGHRS, CDR2 YFSETQ. V is TRBV5-1 and J is TRBJ2-1; D perhaps matches TRBD2 (7 bases). The clonotype was recovered from a girl aged 10 to 17 with multiple sclerosis. Sequencing was performed on blood. The CDR3 protein is CASSLGRGLKNEQFF. The CDR3, as DNA: TGCGCCAGCAGCTTGGGGCGGGGGCTTAAGAATGAGCAGTTCTTC.